Sequencing of this T cell receptor beta chain was carried out in a study of vaccination and CD4 T cells after COVID-19. General observations from the study: Within the convalescent patients, a median about 86% of the SARS-CoV-2-reactive clones were ones that appeared only post-vaccination.

Sequenced with the Oncomine TCR Beta short-read assay was DNA taken from cultured CD4+ T cells. TCRdb redid the calling of the PCR reads with MiXCR, one entry per CDR3 protein. This sample carries 9,500 to 10,000 distinct CDR3 sequences, approximately 51% of them seen once, and the ten largest clones take approximately 40%. A note on this clonotype: Its specificity is unknown.

Germline V gene sequence: CDR1 MNHNS, CDR2 SASEGT. The CDR3 is 14 residues long. Trimming left V 7 bases short and J 1 base short, with 13 bases between. Treatment given: approximately nine-day PBMC culture with coronavirus spike peptide pools or control peptides (ViraFEST assay). There were positive PCR dates ranging from March to December 2020, all predating US Alpha, Beta and Delta variants. The rearrangement links TRBV6-1 to TRBJ1-1; weak D call: TRBD1 (6 bases). The sequence was collected from a human donor who had recovered from COVID-19. Material: CD4+ T cells from blood, cultured in vitro. The CDR3 DNA reads as TGTGCCAGCAAGGGGGTTGGGAGGAACACTGAAGCTTTCTTT. This translates into CASKGVGRNTEAFF.